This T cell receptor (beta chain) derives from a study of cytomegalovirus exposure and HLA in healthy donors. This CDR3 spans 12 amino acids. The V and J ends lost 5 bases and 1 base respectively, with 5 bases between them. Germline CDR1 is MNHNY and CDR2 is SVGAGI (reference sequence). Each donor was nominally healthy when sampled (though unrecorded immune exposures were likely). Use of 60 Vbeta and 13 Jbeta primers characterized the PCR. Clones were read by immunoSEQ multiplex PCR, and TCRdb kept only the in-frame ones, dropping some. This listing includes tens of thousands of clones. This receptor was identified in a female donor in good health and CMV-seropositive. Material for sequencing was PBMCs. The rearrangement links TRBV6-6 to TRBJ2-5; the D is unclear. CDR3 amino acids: CASSRGQETQYF. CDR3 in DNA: TGTGCCAGCAGTAGAGGCCAAGAGACCCAGTACTTC.